Below, 10 T cell receptor beta chains from the same sample are listed, as sequenced in a study of blood T cell repertoires in COVID-19. TCRdb keeps only in-frame clones here, not all; method: immunoSEQ multiplex PCR. The data contain tens of thousands of clones, roughly 78% of them seen just once; the ten biggest clones take up 8.2%. Sequencing input: peripheral blood. The receptors here all came from a woman aged 80 or over with acute or convalescent COVID-19.

This rearrangement joins TRBV28 to TRBJ1-5, with 7 bases matching TRBD1. The V and J ends lost 7 bases and 6 bases, in that order; junction bases with no gene match: 12. Per germline, CDR1 MDHEN and CDR2 SYDVKM. CDR3 length equals 15 residues. CDR3 bases: TGTGCCAGCAACACCCCGGAGGGGGCAGGTCAGCCCCAGCATTTT. Protein: CASNTPEGAGQPQHF.

The chain links TRBV30 to TRBJ1-1; 12 bases align to TRBD1. CDR1 GTSNPN and CDR2 SVGIG come from the germline V gene (reference sequence). V lost 3 bases to trimming and J lost 0 bases; unmatched junction nucleotides: 5. The CDR3 extends over 16 amino acids. The CDR3 sequence: CAWRMGDRGLNTEAFF. The CDR3 DNA reads TGTGCCTGGAGAATGGGGGACAGGGGGCTGAACACTGAAGCTTTCTTT. Full variable domain (outside the CDR3, taken from reference TRBV30 and TRBJ1-1): SQTIHQWPATLVQPVGSPLSLECTVEGTSNPNLYWYRQAAGRGLQLLFYSVGIGQISSEVPQNLSASRPQDRQFILSSKKLLLSDSGFYLCAWRMGDRGLNTEAFFGQGTRLTVV.

The J gene is TRBJ2-5, the V gene TRBV7-4, with 8 positions matching TRBD2. With 5 bases clipped from V and 7 bases from J, the junction kept 12 bases outside the gene matches. The germline V gene has CDR1 SGHVT and CDR2 SQSDAQ. The CDR3 extends over 15 amino acids. In DNA form, the CDR3 reads TGTGCCAGCAGCCGCGCGGGGGGCGGCCGAGTGACCCAGTACTTC. Translating it yields CASSRAGGGRVTQYF.

The chain combines TRBV21-1 with TRBJ1-1; the tabulated D call, TRBD1, remains unverified against the DNA. TRBV21-1 is termed a pseudogene. CDR3 length equals 14 residues. CDR3: CASTLGTVNTEAFF. The CDR3 nucleotides read TGTGCCAGCACCCTGGGGACAGTGAACACTGAAGCTTTCTTT.

J is TRBJ2-1 and V is TRBV19; possibly TRBD1 for D (5 bases). V was clipped by 5 bases and J by 4 bases, with 12 bases between them. The CDR3 extends over 14 amino acids. CDR1 and CDR2 from the germline V gene are LNHDA and SQIVND (reference sequence). CDR3 DNA: TGTGCCAGTAGTGGACAAGATGGATACAATGAGCAGTTCTTC. This gives the protein CASSGQDGYNEQFF.

CDR3 nucleotides: TGTGCCAGCAGTTACTCTAGTGACAATGAGCAGTTCTTC. It is translated as CASSYSSDNEQFF. This chain uses TRBV27 with TRBJ2-1; D gene unclear. V lost 4 bases and J 5 bases, leaving 9 bases between the germline ends. Germline CDR1 MNHEY, CDR2 SMNVEV (reference sequence). The CDR3 runs to 13 residues.

This clone was counted a few times. The V call is TRBV19, the J call TRBJ1-2, with no clear D. The CDR3 has 12 amino acids. The germline V gene encodes CDR1 LNHDA and CDR2 SQIVND (reference sequence). V was trimmed by 7 bases and J by 6 bases, leaving 12 bases between them. The CDR3 region is CASTGIGNGYTF. The CDR3 coding sequence is TGTGCCAGTACGGGGATAGGGAATGGCTACACCTTC.

The rearrangement uses TRBV24-1 and TRBJ2-5; 11 bases are shared with TRBD2. This CDR3 is built from 16 residues. After removal of 4 bases from V and 4 bases from J, the junction contained 7 bases not matched to a gene. The V gene's germline CDR1 is KGHDR and CDR2 SFDVKD. This CDR3 reads CATSDPLAGDSETQYF. In DNA, the CDR3 is TGTGCCACCAGTGACCCACTAGCGGGAGATTCAGAGACCCAGTACTTC.

The CDR3 DNA sequence: TGTGCCAGCAGCTTAGACCCGCGGAATTCACCCCTCCACTTT. Protein sequence: CASSLDPRNSPLHF. V usage is TRBV7-8 and J usage is TRBJ1-6; D is unclear. The V end lost 1 base, the J end lost 7 bases, and 8 bases lay between the germline ends. The CDR3 is made up of 14 amino acids. Germline-derived CDR1 and CDR2 are SGHVS and FQNEAQ. Based on the CDR3 plus reference TRBV7-8 and TRBJ1-6, the full variable domain is GAGVSQSPRYKVAKRGQDVALRCDPISGHVSLFWYQQALGQGPEFLTYFQNEAQLDKSGLPSDRFFAERPEGSVSTLKIQRTQQEDSAVYLCASSLDPRNSPLHFGNGTRLTVT.

The chain carries TRBV4-2 and TRBJ1-5, with 7 bases matching TRBD1. V gave up 0 bases and J gave up 4 bases; unmatched junction bases: 6. Germline CDR1 is LGHNA and CDR2 is YNFKEQ. There are 16 residues in the CDR3. The CDR3 nucleotides read TGTGCCAGCAGCCAAGATATGGGGACAGCAAATCAGCCCCAGCATTTT. It translates to CASSQDMGTANQPQHF.